Shown below are 20 T cell receptor beta chains from a single sample sequenced in a study of blood T cell repertoires in COVID-19. Method: immunoSEQ multiplex PCR; TCRdb's copy keeps in-frame clones and lacks some. Of fewer than 250,000 clones listed, less than 90% were seen once; the top ten hold approximately 0.7%. The sample was peripheral blood. The receptors were sampled from a middle-aged man with acute or convalescent COVID-19.

V and J are TRBV5-1 and TRBJ2-2; D unresolved. There are 11 residues in the CDR3. Between the trimmed V and J ends, which lost 2 bases and 7 bases, there was a span of 3 bases. The germline gives CDR1 SGHRS, CDR2 YFSETQ. CDR3 sequence reads: CASSFIGELFF. Here the CDR3 DNA reads TGCGCCAGCAGCTTTATCGGGGAGCTGTTTTTT.

The chain couples TRBV7-9 to TRBJ2-3; D might be TRBD2 (5 bases). Germline V gene data show CDR1 as SEHNR and CDR2 as FQNEAQ (reference sequence). The CDR3 loop spans 15 amino acids. V was cut by 3 bases and J by 5 bases, with 15 bases left in between. The chain's CDR3 is CASSLTLPREDTQYF. In nucleotides, the CDR3 is TGTGCCAGCAGCTTGACCCTCCCTCGGGAAGATACGCAGTATTTT.

In its sample, this clone was seen many times. Here the CDR3 DNA reads TGCAGCGTTGAAGGGGCTTACACCGGGGAGCTGTTTTTT. It is translated as CSVEGAYTGELFF. The chain combines TRBV29-1 with TRBJ2-2, with D unclear. The CDR3 is 13 residues long. The ends were cut back, 1 base at V and 3 bases at J, with 6 bases in the middle. Germline V CDR1 and CDR2: SQVTM, ANQGSEA.

The rearrangement links TRBV2 to TRBJ2-7, with TRBD1 as a possible D gene (6 bases). Trimming removed 3 bases from V and 6 bases from J, with 18 bases in between. The CDR3 consists of 15 residues. Germline CDR1 is SNHLY and CDR2 is FYNNEI. CDR3 DNA sequence: TGTGCCAGCAGTGATCCGACGACAGGATTAGCCGAGCAGTACTTC. Its translation: CASSDPTTGLAEQYF.

This clone was recorded only once. CDR3 nucleotide sequence: TGTGCCAGCAGCTTAGTCCCGGGGGTCCTCAATCAGCCCCAGCATTTT. Its translation: CASSLVPGVLNQPQHF. This chain joins TRBV7-2 and TRBJ1-5, with D possibly TRBD1 on 5 matching bases. CDR1 and CDR2 from the germline V gene are SGHTA and FQGNSA. This CDR3 region has 16 residues. V gave up 1 base and J gave up 3 bases, with 13 bases separating them.

The V call is TRBV5-1, the J call TRBJ1-1; D is unresolved. The CDR3 contains 15 residues. Germline V gives CDR1 SGHRS, CDR2 YFSETQ. V was clipped by 0 bases and J by 0 bases, with 9 bases between them. The CDR3 spells CASSLGLTMNTEAFF. CDR3 nucleotide sequence: TGCGCCAGCAGCTTGGGGTTGACAATGAACACTGAAGCTTTCTTT. Full variable domain (missing parts from reference TRBV5-1 and TRBJ1-1): KAGVTQTPRYLIKTRGQQVTLSCSPISGHRSVSWYQQTPGQGLQFLFEYFSETQRNKGNFPGRFSGRQFSNSRSEMNVSTLELGDSALYLCASSLGLTMNTEAFFGQGTRLTVV.

The CDR3 here is CASSQTGAGNTIYF. The CDR3 DNA reads TGCGCCAGCAGCCAGACAGGGGCAGGAAACACCATATATTTT. This chain joins TRBV4-1 and TRBJ1-3; TRBD1 matches 8 bases. This CDR3 is 14 amino acids long. With 3 bases clipped from V and 4 bases from J, the junction kept 2 bases outside the gene matches. Germline V gene lookup returns CDR1 MGHRA and CDR2 YSYEKL.

This clone was detected many times. This chain connects TRBV4-1 to TRBJ2-2; D may be TRBD2 (7 bases). The CDR3 sequence is 17 residues long. Germline V gives CDR1 MGHRA, CDR2 YSYEKL. Trimming shortened V by 5 bases and J by 4 bases, and 20 bases separated the two germline ends. CDR3 sequence: CASSSEGGGHITGELFF. The CDR3 DNA is TGCGCCAGCAGCTCAGAGGGGGGAGGGCATATCACCGGGGAGCTGTTTTTT.

The chain joins TRBV6-1 to TRBJ1-2, with 9 bases matching TRBD1. The CDR3 runs to 16 residues. Germline CDR1 reads MNHNS; CDR2 reads SASEGT. Trimming at V came to 1 base and at J to 6 bases, leaving 9 bases not matched to a gene. In nucleotides, the CDR3 is TGTGCCAGCAGTGAAGTAAGAAGGACAGGGGAACATGGCTACACCTTC. As protein: CASSEVRRTGEHGYTF.

The rearrangement links TRBV29-1 to TRBJ2-1; 8 positions agree with TRBD2. J was trimmed by 4 bases and V by 7 bases; bases with no gene match: 15. CDR3 length: 16 amino acids. Per germline, CDR1 SQVTM and CDR2 ANQGSEA. DNA of the CDR3: TGCAGCGCCGAACCACCCCCGGGGGGGAGGTACAATGAGCAGTTCTTC. Its translation is CSAEPPPGGRYNEQFF.

This clone was seen only once. The genes are TRBV4-1 and TRBJ2-7, with D uncertain. CDR3 length: 13 amino acids. Germline lookup yields CDR1 MGHRA and CDR2 YSYEKL. V shed 2 bases and J shed 1 base, with 6 bases lying between them. The CDR3 nucleotides read TGCGCCAGCAGCCAAATCAGGTCCTACGAGCAGTACTTC. Residues: CASSQIRSYEQYF.

To note about this clone: The same CDR3 is also encoded by other DNA sequences in this sample. This chain connects TRBV9 to TRBJ2-5, with no clear D. Germline CDR1 SGDLS, CDR2 YYNGEE. This CDR3 region has 14 residues. The V end was cut by 2 bases, the J end by 0 bases, with 8 bases between. This CDR3 reads CASSVGSHQETQYF. DNA for the CDR3: TGTGCCAGCAGCGTTGGCTCCCACCAAGAGACCCAGTACTTC.

V usage is TRBV6-4 and J usage is TRBJ2-5, with TRBD2 identical over 8 bases. The CDR3 has 14 residues. V dropped 6 bases and J dropped 5; count of bases not matched to a gene: 8. Germline loops: CDR1 MRHNA, CDR2 SNTAGT. CDR3 in amino acids: CASSPGGASETQYF. The CDR3 coding sequence is TGTGCCAGCAGCCCGGGGGGGGCCTCGGAGACCCAGTACTTC.

This chain joins TRBV27 and TRBJ2-7; 13 bases align to TRBD2. This CDR3 has 17 amino acids. The V gene end was trimmed by 5 bases and the J gene end by 5 bases; junction bases not matched to a gene: 12. The germline gives CDR1 MNHEY, CDR2 SMNVEV (reference sequence). The CDR3 DNA reads as TGTGCCAGCAGTCCCCGGGCGGGACTAGCGGGACTCGACGAGCAGTACTTC. Translating it yields CASSPRAGLAGLDEQYF.

The J gene is TRBJ1-1, the V gene TRBV3-1 (or the pseudogene TRBV3-2); D is ambiguous. The CDR3 covers 14 residues. Between the trimmed V and J ends, which lost 0 bases and 0 bases, there was a span of 5 bases. Germline V gives CDR1 LGHDT, CDR2 YNNKEL (reference sequence). In DNA, the CDR3 is TGTGCCAGCAGCCAAGATGTTATGAACACTGAAGCTTTCTTT. Translated, it gives CASSQDVMNTEAFF.

This chain links TRBV3-1 (or the pseudogene TRBV3-2) with TRBJ1-5, with D uncertain. The CDR3 is 14 residues long. V lost 4 bases and J 1 base, leaving 8 bases between the germline ends. The germline V gene has CDR1 LGHDT and CDR2 YNNKEL (reference sequence). The CDR3 bases are TGTGCCAGCAGCCCCACGGGGAGCAATCAGCCCCAGCATTTT. Translating gives CASSPTGSNQPQHF.

This chain links TRBV28 with TRBJ2-7; no clear D gene. V lost 4 bases to trimming and J lost 0 bases, with 10 bases between them. The CDR3 length is 14 residues. CDR1 and CDR2 (germline): MDHEN, SYDVKM. CDR3 in amino acids: CASSSAGLSYEQYF. CDR3 sequence (DNA): TGTGCCAGCAGTTCGGCAGGTCTCTCCTACGAGCAGTACTTC. Based on the CDR3 plus reference TRBV28 and TRBJ2-7, the full variable domain is DVKVTQSSRYLVKRTGEKVFLECVQDMDHENMFWYRQDPGLGLRLIYFSYDVKMKEKGDIPEGYSVSREKKERFSLILESASTNQTSMYLCASSSAGLSYEQYFGPGTRLTVT.

The chain employs TRBV19 and TRBJ2-1, with TRBD2 identical over 7 bases. This CDR3 spans 14 amino acids. V gave up 6 bases and J gave up 8 bases; unmatched junction bases: 10. The germline CDR1 and CDR2 sequences are LNHDA and SQIVND (reference sequence). CDR3 DNA: TGTGCCAGTAGAGACGTCAGCGGGGTTCATGAGCAGTTCTTC. This sequence encodes CASRDVSGVHEQFF.

The chain combines TRBV21-1 with TRBJ2-7; the table's D call of TRBD2 was not tested on the DNA. TRBV21-1 is a documented pseudogene. CDR3 length: 17 amino acids. CDR3 loop: CASSKDNTGTSDYEQYF. The CDR3 DNA reads TGTGCCAGCAGCAAAGACAATACCGGGACTAGCGACTACGAGCAGTACTTC.

The genes are TRBV30 and TRBJ1-3, with 8 bases identical to TRBD1. Germline lookup yields CDR1 GTSNPN and CDR2 SVGIG (reference sequence). Germline trimming cut 5 bases from V and 0 bases from J; bases unmatched to any gene: 6. The CDR3 loop spans 15 amino acids. CDR3 bases: TGTGCCTGGGCTCCGGGACAGGCCTCTGGAAACACCATATATTTT. Translated, it gives CAWAPGQASGNTIYF. Filled out from reference TRBV30 and TRBJ1-3, the complete variable domain reads SQTIHQWPATLVQPVGSPLSLECTVEGTSNPNLYWYRQAAGRGLQLLFYSVGIGQISSEVPQNLSASRPQDRQFILSSKKLLLSDSGFYLCAWAPGQASGNTIYFGEGSWLTVV.